The clone carrying this T cell receptor beta chain showed up just once. Its antigen is currently unknown. The data were taken from a study of cytomegalovirus exposure and HLA in healthy donors. Study-wide findings and caveats: According to reports, the classifier identified cytomegalovirus status with high specificity and sensitivity.

This table comes from immunoSEQ multiplex PCR, and its TCRdb copy is limited to in-frame clones, with some not included. The sample yields 50,000 to 65,000 clones, around 95% seen once. V trimming: 5 bases; J trimming: 0 bases; junction bases outside the gene matches: 2. The CDR3 consists of 14 residues. Germline loops: CDR1 WSHSY, CDR2 SAAADI. The sequenced sample consisted of PBMCs. This receptor was taken from a woman younger than 30 in good health and CMV-seropositive. The chain uses TRBV10-2 and TRBJ1-1, with 8 positions matching TRBD1. Here the CDR3 reads CASSRQGLNTEAFF. The CDR3 DNA sequence: TGCGCCAGCAGTAGACAGGGGCTGAACACTGAAGCTTTCTTT.